The present T cell receptor (beta chain) was sequenced within a study of CD8 T cells in ankylosing spondylitis. Findings of the study overall: The study identified a TCR beta motif of eight highly homologous variants that appeared characteristic of ankylosing spondylitis blood.

This clonotype was seen a few times. What it binds is not known. TCRdb used MiXCR to reprocess the 5' RACE reads, holding one entry per CDR3 protein. Among 700,000 or so distinct CDR3 sequences, roughly 19% were seen once, and the ten largest hold about 20%. The sequence was obtained from a male donor with ankylosing spondylitis. The sample was blood, either unsorted or a sorted T cell fraction (not recorded which).

CDR3: CAIGTASYGYTF. Written as DNA, the CDR3 is TGTGCCATCGGTACGGCTAGCTATGGCTACACCTTC. The rearrangement joins TRBV10-3 to TRBJ1-2; D call uncertain. V was shortened by 8 bases and J by 4 bases, with 11 bases between the two germline ends. In germline, CDR1 is ENHRY, CDR2 SYGVKD. The CDR3 runs 12 residues.